The sequence of this T cell receptor beta chain was determined in a study of cytomegalovirus exposure and HLA in healthy donors. Primers included in the PCR were 60 Vbeta and 13 Jbeta primers. The protocol was immunoSEQ multiplex PCR, while the TCRdb copy is restricted to in-frame clones and leaves out a portion. The data contain around 110,000 clones, 75% to 85% of them seen just once; the ten biggest clones take up around 4.4%. The CDR3 runs to 15 residues. V lost 7 bases, J lost 7 bases, and 10 bases stayed unmatched. Germline loops: CDR1 SNHLY, CDR2 FYNNEI. This chain connects TRBV2 to TRBJ1-5, with 10 bases matching TRBD1. The sample comprised PBMCs. This TCR was sampled from a man aged 25 to 40 in good health and CMV-seropositive. The CDR3 is CASKKGQGSGQPQHF. The CDR3 DNA reads as TGTGCCAGCAAAAAGGGACAGGGGAGTGGACAGCCCCAGCATTTT.